This T cell receptor beta chain comes out of a study of blood T cell repertoires in COVID-19. Profiling relied on immunoSEQ multiplex PCR, and the TCRdb table lists in-frame clones only, not all of them. This sample yields about 200,000 clones, of which 80% are seen a single time; around 5.8% belongs to the top ten. This CDR3 comprises 13 residues. The germline gives CDR1 KGHDR, CDR2 SFDVKD. V gave up 11 bases and J gave up 2 bases; unmatched junction bases: 5. This rearrangement joins TRBV24-1 to TRBJ2-5; 9 bases map to TRBD2. Sequencing input: peripheral blood. The receptor's source is a woman in her 70s with acute or convalescent COVID-19. In DNA form, the CDR3 reads TGTGCCATCTCGACTAGCGGTCAAGAGACCCAGTACTTC. It yields the protein CAISTSGQETQYF.